The next 27 T cell receptor beta chains were all read from a single sample in a study of cytomegalovirus exposure and HLA in healthy donors. 60 Vbeta and 13 Jbeta primers were used in PCR. Profiled with immunoSEQ multiplex PCR; TCRdb holds only in-frame clones, not every one. The top ten clones hold over 3% of a sample with 65,000 to 95,000 clones, about 77% of them seen once. Sequenced sample: PBMCs. The receptor source for this set is a man in his forties or fifties in good health and CMV-seronegative.

The chain couples TRBV7-2 to TRBJ1-6, with a tentative D call TRBD1 (5 bases). V dropped 1 base and J dropped 4 bases, with 11 bases sitting between them. The CDR3 has 16 residues. The germline CDR1 and CDR2 sequences are SGHTA and FQGNSA. CDR3 in amino acids: CASSLVPTEYNSPLHF. CDR3 nucleotides: TGTGCCAGCAGCTTAGTGCCGACAGAGTATAATTCACCCCTCCACTTT.

This chain connects TRBV9 to TRBJ2-1; a possible D gene is TRBD2 (5 bases). This CDR3 contains 13 residues. Deletions cut 0 bases from V and 8 bases from J, with 9 bases between. Germline V gives CDR1 SGDLS, CDR2 YYNGEE. The CDR3 reads CASSVVYGDEQFF. CDR3 DNA sequence: TGTGCCAGCAGCGTAGTGTACGGGGATGAGCAGTTCTTC.

J is TRBJ2-5 and V is TRBV9, with 9 nucleotides matching TRBD2. The germline gives CDR1 SGDLS, CDR2 YYNGEE. With 6 bases clipped from V and 5 bases from J, the junction kept 2 bases outside the gene matches. This CDR3 has 12 amino acids. The CDR3 region is CASNSGGETQYF. In nucleotides, the CDR3 is TGTGCCAGCAACAGCGGGGGGGAGACCCAGTACTTC.

V usage is TRBV10-1 and J usage is TRBJ1-1, with 9 nucleotides matching TRBD1. This CDR3 has 15 amino acids. Germline CDR1 and CDR2: WNHNN and SYGVQD (reference sequence). V dropped 3 bases and J dropped 1; count of bases not matched to a gene: 3. In DNA, the CDR3 is TGCGCCAGCAGTGAAACAGGGGGCGCGAACACTGAAGCTTTCTTT. Its protein product is CASSETGGANTEAFF.

At least ten counts were recorded for this clone. The chain uses TRBV6-5 and TRBJ2-7; possibly TRBD1 for D (6 bases). The V gene's germline CDR1 is MNHEY and CDR2 SVGAGI. V lost 4 bases to trimming and J lost 6 bases, with 16 bases between them. This CDR3 is 14 amino acids long. The CDR3 loop is CASSLQGTRSEQYF. The CDR3 DNA is TGTGCCAGCAGTTTACAGGGTACCCGCTCCGAGCAGTACTTC.

V and J are TRBV11-2 and TRBJ1-4; D is uncertain. Trimming left V 1 base short and J 11 bases short, with 8 bases between. Germline CDR1 SGHAT, CDR2 FQNNGV. The CDR3 has 12 residues. In nucleotides, the CDR3 is TGTGCCAGCAGCTTAGCGGGGAAGAAACTGTTTTTT. Its protein product is CASSLAGKKLFF. The full variable domain, completed using reference TRBV11-2 and TRBJ1-4, is EAGVAQSPRYKIIEKRQSVAFWCNPISGHATLYWYQQILGQGPKLLIQFQNNGVVDDSQLPKDRFSAERLKGVDSTLKIQPAKLEDSAVYLCASSLAGKKLFFGSGTQLSVL.

This clone was picked up a small number of times. V is TRBV15 and J is TRBJ1-1; 8 bases align to TRBD1. CDR1 and CDR2 from the germline V gene are LNHNV and YYDKDF (reference sequence). J was trimmed by 4 bases and V by 4 bases; bases with no gene match: 5. The CDR3 sequence is 14 residues long. The CDR3 DNA sequence: TGTGCCACCAGCACGGACAGGGTTGCCACTGAAGCTTTCTTT. Amino acids: CATSTDRVATEAFF. Filled out from reference TRBV15 and TRBJ1-1, the complete variable domain reads DAMVIQNPRYQVTQFGKPVTLSCSQTLNHNVMYWYQQKSSQAPKLLFHYYDKDFNNEADTPDNFQSRRPNTSFCFLDIRSPGLGDTAMYLCATSTDRVATEAFFGQGTRLTVV.

The V call is TRBV6-1, the J call TRBJ2-2, with 8 bases identical to TRBD1. The J segment lost 1 base and the V segment lost 10 bases, leaving 8 bases of the junction unmatched. The CDR3 is 15 residues long. CDR1 and CDR2 from the germline V gene are MNHNS and SASEGT. The CDR3 bases are TGTGCCATCCAACCGGGACAGGTGAACACCGGGGAGCTGTTTTTT. Protein: CAIQPGQVNTGELFF.

The rearrangement joins TRBV19 to TRBJ1-2, with 10 bases fitting TRBD1. Losses at the gene ends were 3 bases for V and 0 bases for J; bases not matched to a gene: 13. Germline CDR1 LNHDA, CDR2 SQIVND (reference sequence). The CDR3 length is 19 residues. DNA of the CDR3: TGTGCCAGTAGTATCAGGGGGGGGACAGGGGCCCCAGCTAACTATGGCTACACCTTC. Residues: CASSIRGGTGAPANYGYTF.

The chain is built from TRBV9 and TRBJ1-2; no definite D call. The CDR3 covers 15 residues. V dropped 2 bases and J dropped 5 bases, with 16 bases sitting between them. The germline gives CDR1 SGDLS, CDR2 YYNGEE. CDR3 in amino acids: CASSVGEDTLYGYTF. CDR3 bases: TGTGCCAGCAGCGTGGGCGAAGACACCTTATATGGCTACACCTTC.

The CDR3 spells CAWSLSSYGYTF. CDR3 in DNA: TGTGCCTGGAGTCTAAGTAGCTATGGCTACACCTTC. The chain is built from TRBV30 and TRBJ1-2, with unresolved D. Trimming removed 2 bases from V and 4 bases from J, with 8 bases in between. Per germline, CDR1 GTSNPN and CDR2 SVGIG (reference sequence). CDR3 size: 12 residues.

This chain connects TRBV6-1 to TRBJ1-3, with TRBD1 as a possible D gene (6 bases). Between the trimmed V and J ends, which lost 5 bases and 0 bases, there was a span of 11 bases. This CDR3 is built from 15 residues. Looked up from germline, CDR1 is MNHNS and CDR2 is SASEGT. The CDR3 is CASSRQAASGNTIYF. The CDR3 DNA reads TGTGCCAGCAGTCGACAGGCTGCCTCTGGAAACACCATATATTTT.

The V gene is TRBV6-5, the J gene TRBJ1-1; 7 bases are shared with TRBD1. Germline assignment: CDR1 MNHEY and CDR2 SVGAGI. The CDR3 covers 12 residues. With 5 bases clipped from V and 6 bases from J, the junction kept 3 bases outside the gene matches. The CDR3 DNA sequence: TGTGCCAGCAGTAATACAGGGGCTGAAGCTTTCTTT. Its protein is CASSNTGAEAFF.

This chain joins TRBV29-1 and TRBJ1-2; 9 bases are shared with TRBD1. The germline CDR1 and CDR2 sequences are SQVTM and ANQGSEA. With 3 bases clipped from V and 6 bases from J, the junction kept 8 bases outside the gene matches. This CDR3 region has 14 residues. The CDR3 DNA reads TGCAGCGTTGACGCGACACAGGGGGCCGATGGCTACACCTTC. Amino acids: CSVDATQGADGYTF.

The chain couples TRBV6-1 to TRBJ2-5, with 9 bases matching TRBD1. The CDR3 has 13 amino acids. The V and J ends lost 5 bases and 9 bases, in that order; junction bases with no gene match: 7. CDR1 is MNHNS, CDR2 SASEGT, per germline. DNA of the CDR3: TGTGCCAGCAGTAGGGACAGGGACTGGGCCCAGTACTTC. Amino acids: CASSRDRDWAQYF.

The J gene is TRBJ1-1, the V gene TRBV29-1; tentatively, D is TRBD1 (6 bases). The CDR3 is 13 amino acids. Germline V CDR1 and CDR2: SQVTM, ANQGSEA. V lost 5 bases and J 0 bases, leaving 10 bases between the germline ends. CDR3 in DNA: TGCAGCGTTCGGACAGCTCTGAACACTGAAGCTTTCTTT. This sequence encodes CSVRTALNTEAFF.

The rearrangement joins TRBV7-3 to TRBJ2-5, with 8 bases aligning to TRBD2. The CDR3 runs to 16 residues. In germline, CDR1 is SGHTA, CDR2 FQGTGA. V gave up 1 base and J gave up 5 bases; unmatched junction bases: 9. CDR3 loop: CASSLNVEGGRETQYF. CDR3 nucleotide sequence: TGTGCCAGCAGCTTAAACGTAGAAGGCGGGAGGGAGACCCAGTACTTC.

This chain uses TRBV18 with TRBJ1-1, with D possibly being TRBD1 (6 bases). The germline gives CDR1 KGHSH, CDR2 LQKENI. CDR3 length: 13 amino acids. Between the trimmed V and J ends, which lost 3 bases and 7 bases, there was a span of 12 bases. The CDR3 region has the DNA TGTGCCAGCTCACCCGCTCAGGGGAGTGAAGCTTTCTTT. It translates to CASSPAQGSEAFF.

The rearrangement joins TRBV4-3 to TRBJ1-5, with D perhaps TRBD1 (6 bases). CDR1 and CDR2 from the germline V gene are LGHNA and YSLEER. Trimming removed 0 bases from V and 3 bases from J, with 15 bases in between. The CDR3 runs to 17 residues. The CDR3 region has the DNA TGCGCCAGCAGCCAAGATGCCCTGACAGGAGTCAATCAGCCCCAGCATTTT. Protein product: CASSQDALTGVNQPQHF.

This rearrangement joins TRBV5-6 to TRBJ2-2; no definite D call. V was cut by 3 bases and J by 2 bases, with 14 bases left in between. The CDR3 is 16 amino acids. The germline V gene has CDR1 SGHDT and CDR2 YYEEEE. The CDR3 DNA is TGTGCCAGCAGCTACTTCAAAGCCTTCAACACCGGGGAGCTGTTTTTT. The encoded protein is CASSYFKAFNTGELFF. The variable domain in full, completed from reference TRBV5-6 and TRBJ2-2, reads DAGVTQSPTHLIKTRGQQVTLRCSPKSGHDTVSWYQQALGQGPQFIFQYYEEEERQRGNFPDRFSGHQFPNYSSELNVNALLLGDSALYLCASSYFKAFNTGELFFGEGSRLTVL.

The V call is TRBV30, the J call TRBJ1-3, with D possibly TRBD1 on 5 matching bases. Trimming removed 5 bases from V and 0 bases from J, with 11 bases in between. This CDR3 has 14 residues. Germline assignment: CDR1 GTSNPN and CDR2 SVGIG (reference sequence). The CDR3, as DNA: TGTGCCTGGTCTCGGGGGTCCTCTGGAAACACCATATATTTT. This gives the protein CAWSRGSSGNTIYF.

V and J are TRBV27 and TRBJ1-2; D uncertain. The CDR3 is 17 amino acids. V was trimmed by 5 bases and J by 6 bases, leaving 25 bases between them. In germline, CDR1 is MNHEY, CDR2 SMNVEV (reference sequence). The CDR3: CASSPLKGATEAHGYTF. CDR3 DNA sequence: TGTGCCAGCAGTCCCTTGAAAGGAGCGACTGAGGCTCATGGCTACACCTTC.

The genes are TRBV18 and TRBJ2-2, with D hard to call. Germline values: CDR1 KGHSH, CDR2 LQKENI. Trimming took 4 bases from V and 4 from J, leaving 13 bases between them. There are 15 residues in the CDR3. Here the CDR3 reads CASSLSLPRTGELFF. The CDR3 coding sequence is TGTGCCAGCTCACTCTCCCTCCCGCGCACCGGGGAGCTGTTTTTT.

In its sample, this clone was seen a few times. V usage is TRBV11-1 and J usage is TRBJ2-3; D is unclear. This CDR3 has 14 residues. The V gene's germline CDR1 is SGHAT and CDR2 FQDESV (reference sequence). The V end lost 1 base, the J end lost 2 bases, and 7 bases lay between the germline ends. The CDR3 sequence is CASSLGQITDTQYF. In nucleotides, the CDR3 is TGTGCCAGCAGCTTAGGGCAGATCACAGATACGCAGTATTTT.

V is TRBV7-8 and J is TRBJ1-1, with D hard to call. The CDR3 loop spans 15 amino acids. V was pared by 6 bases and J by 3 bases, with 17 bases between. CDR1 SGHVS and CDR2 FQNEAQ come from the germline V gene. The DNA of the CDR3 is TGTGCCAGCAGGGGAGTAGGTGGTCGGGACACTGAAGCTTTCTTT. Translation: CASRGVGGRDTEAFF.

The rearrangement uses TRBV15 and TRBJ2-3; TRBD2 matches at 12 bases. The CDR3 runs 18 residues. Unmatched junction bases numbered 10, after V lost 2 bases and J lost 4 bases. Per germline, CDR1 LNHNV and CDR2 YYDKDF (reference sequence). The CDR3 DNA follows: TGTGCCACCAGCAGAACCGGGACTAGCGGGCGGGCCGCAGATACGCAGTATTTT. Encoded protein: CATSRTGTSGRAADTQYF.

The rearrangement uses TRBV15 and TRBJ1-2, with 10 bases aligning to TRBD1. Trimming at V came to 0 bases and at J to 2 bases, leaving 6 bases not matched to a gene. Germline loops: CDR1 LNHNV, CDR2 YYDKDF (reference sequence). This CDR3 has 17 residues. The CDR3 DNA reads TGTGCCACCAGCAGAGATTACGGGACAGGGGCGAACTATGGCTACACCTTC. This encodes CATSRDYGTGANYGYTF.